Shown below are 3 T cell receptor beta chains from a single sample sequenced in a study of identical twins. TCRdb re-analysed the 5' RACE reads in MiXCR, keeping a single row per CDR3 protein. The data show just over 500,000 distinct CDR3 sequences, about 20% seen once. These data were likewise used in another study, on T cells expressing NK-cell markers.

Sequencing was performed on CD4+ T cells sorted from blood. These receptors were obtained from a woman under 30 in good health.

This chain links TRBV20-1 with TRBJ2-2, with 7 bases identical to TRBD1. Losses at the gene ends were 2 bases for V and 4 bases for J; bases not matched to a gene: 4. The germline gives CDR1 DFQATT, CDR2 SNEGSKA (reference sequence). This CDR3 has 14 residues. The CDR3 spells CSARHGTVTGELFF. Written as DNA, the CDR3 is TGCAGTGCTAGACACGGGACAGTCACCGGGGAGCTGTTTTTT.

This clonotype has more than one count but fewer than ten. CDR3 sequence: CASSQDGQRNTEAFF. The CDR3 DNA reads as TGCGCCAGCAGCCAAGATGGGCAGAGGAACACTGAAGCTTTCTTT. The genes are TRBV4-3 and TRBJ1-1; D not resolved. The CDR3 totals 15 residues. Germline V gene lookup returns CDR1 LGHNA and CDR2 YSLEER. Trimming removed 0 bases from V and 1 base from J, with 9 bases in between.

This clonotype was counted between two and nine times. V is TRBV2 and J is TRBJ2-1; 9 bases are a match to TRBD1. Germline CDR1 is SNHLY and CDR2 is FYNNEI. This CDR3 is 14 amino acids long. The V gene end was trimmed by 10 bases and the J gene end by 3 bases; junction bases not matched to a gene: 7. The CDR3 DNA reads TGTGCCACGGGTCGGGACAGGGACTACAATGAGCAGTTCTTC. Its translation is CATGRDRDYNEQFF. Full variable domain (remainder filled in from reference TRBV2 and TRBJ2-1): EPEVTQTPSHQVTQMGQEVILRCVPISNHLYFYWYRQILGQKVEFLVSFYNNEISEKSEIFDDQFSVERPDGSNFTLKIRSTKLEDSAMYFCATGRDRDYNEQFFGPGTRLTVL.